The source of this T cell receptor (beta chain) is a study of blood T cell repertoires in COVID-19. Assay: immunoSEQ multiplex PCR; the TCRdb copy retains only in-frame clones and omits some. Seen here are 200,000 to 250,000 clones, about 90% observed once, and the top ten hold approximately 2.8%. This CDR3 region has 14 residues. Trimming shortened V by 0 bases and J by 7 bases, and 10 bases separated the two germline ends. Germline CDR1 LGHNA, CDR2 YNFKEQ. The receptor comes from a woman aged 50 to 60 in a cohort exposed to, infected with or recovered from COVID-19 (not recorded which). This rearrangement joins TRBV4-2 to TRBJ2-1, with D possibly being TRBD1 (5 bases). Sequencing input: PBMCs or T cells enriched from blood (not recorded which). The CDR3 DNA reads as TGTGCCAGCAGCCAAGAAATAGGGGCGAATGAGCAGTTCTTC. This encodes CASSQEIGANEQFF.